These T cell receptor beta chains were read from a single sample in a study of blood T cell repertoires in COVID-19. Method: immunoSEQ multiplex PCR; TCRdb's copy keeps in-frame clones and lacks some. The data contain around 200,000 clones, approximately 85% of them seen just once; the ten biggest clones take up more than 5.5%. The specimen was PBMCs or T cells enriched from blood (not recorded which). The receptors derive from a man between 40 and 49 years old who had recovered from COVID-19. The CDR3 runs from the conserved cysteine through the conserved F or W. A D gene is named only where the DNA matches it firmly. Clone size is shown for a subset of rows, as once, few, many or a class of expanded clone.

TRBJ2-3,TRBV12-5,-,-,CASGLVHKGGKTDTQYF,TGTGCTAGTGGTTTGGTACATAAGGGGGGGAAGACAGATACGCAGTATTTT
TRBJ2-5,TRBV13,-,-,CASSLGRSERSQYF,TGTGCCAGCAGCTTAGGCCGAAGCGAAAGAAGCCAGTACTTC
TRBJ1-6,TRBV14,-,-,CASSQGGGPGNSPLHF,TGTGCCAGCAGCCAAGGAGGGGGTCCCGGTAATTCACCCCTCCACTTT
TRBJ2-1,TRBV6-4,once,TRBD2,CASSDRGGSSYNEQFF,TGTGCCAGCAGTGATCGTGGCGGGAGCTCCTACAATGAGCAGTTCTTC
TRBJ1-1,TRBV29-1,-,-,CSVQGGGETFF,TGCAGCGTTCAAGGGGGAGGGGAGACTTTCTTT
TRBJ1-1,TRBV29-1,once,-,CSVEYREPEAFF,TGCAGCGTTGAATACAGGGAACCTGAAGCTTTCTTT
TRBJ1-6,TRBV14,-,-,CASSQIVAGLYNSPLHF,TGTGCCAGCAGCCAAATTGTGGCTGGGCTCTATAATTCACCCCTCCACTTT
TRBJ1-4,TRBV24-1,-,TRBD1,CATSIVGTANEKLFF,TGTGCCACCAGTATAGTCGGGACAGCTAATGAAAAACTGTTTTTT
TRBJ1-3,TRBV1,-,-,CTSSRKSLQGAELGGNTIYF,TGCACCAGCAGCCGCAAAAGTCTCCAAGGGGCCGAGCTTGGCGGAAACACCATATATTTT
TRBJ2-3,TRBV21-1,-,-,CASSPQTGAEDTQYF,TGTGCCAGCAGCCCACAGACAGGGGCGGAGGATACGCAGTATTTT
TRBJ2-1,TRBV5-1,-,-,CASSLDTHNEQFF,TGCGCCAGCAGCTTGGACACGCACAATGAGCAGTTCTTC
TRBJ1-1,TRBV29-1,-,TRBD1,CSVARDSPNTEAFF,TGCAGCGTCGCAAGGGACAGCCCGAACACTGAAGCTTTCTTT
TRBJ1-5,TRBV11-3,-,TRBD1,CASSLVVQGSNQPQHF,TGTGCCAGCAGCTTAGTAGTACAGGGGAGCAATCAGCCCCAGCATTTT
TRBJ2-1,TRBV24-1,-,-,CATSDSLRDEQFF,TGTGCCACCAGTGATAGCCTCCGTGATGAGCAGTTCTTC